Each of the 9 T cell receptor beta chains below was sequenced from the same sample in a study of cytomegalovirus exposure and HLA in healthy donors. Vbeta (60) and Jbeta (13) primers were used in the PCR. Measured with immunoSEQ multiplex PCR; TCRdb has only the in-frame clones, and not every one. The sample carries roughly 140,000 clones, 64% recorded once. Source material: PBMCs. The receptors here all came from a woman aged 25 to 39 in good health and CMV-seropositive.

V gene TRBV28 combines with J gene TRBJ1-1; TRBD1 agrees at 9 bases. The junction had 9 bases not matched to a gene; V was cut back by 3 bases and J by 7 bases. CDR1 is MDHEN, CDR2 SYDVKM, per germline. This CDR3 spans 15 amino acids. The CDR3 reads CASSFSGQGSSEAFF. In DNA form, the CDR3 reads TGTGCCAGCAGTTTCTCTGGACAGGGGTCTAGTGAAGCTTTCTTT. The entire variable domain, with the rest obtained from reference TRBV28 and TRBJ1-1, is as follows: DVKVTQSSRYLVKRTGEKVFLECVQDMDHENMFWYRQDPGLGLRLIYFSYDVKMKEKGDIPEGYSVSREKKERFSLILESASTNQTSMYLCASSFSGQGSSEAFFGQGTRLTVV.

V is TRBV2 and J is TRBJ2-7, with 9 bases identical to TRBD2. The CDR3 is made up of 14 amino acids. The J segment lost 6 bases and the V segment lost 4 bases, leaving 7 bases of the junction unmatched. Germline V gene lookup returns CDR1 SNHLY and CDR2 FYNNEI. The CDR3 loop is CASSAASGASEQYF. The CDR3 nucleotides read TGTGCCAGCAGTGCGGCTAGCGGGGCGAGCGAGCAGTACTTC.

This clone showed up many times. The J gene is TRBJ2-5, the V gene TRBV6-1, with 8 bases that match TRBD1. The V and J ends lost 4 bases and 2 bases, in that order; junction bases with no gene match: 3. CDR1 and CDR2 (germline): MNHNS, SASEGT. There are 14 residues in the CDR3. The CDR3 DNA sequence: TGTGCCAGCAGTGCAGGGACAGGACAAGAGACCCAGTACTTC. Translated: CASSAGTGQETQYF.

This clone was seen a few times. The J gene is TRBJ2-5, the V gene TRBV4-1; 8 nucleotides agree with TRBD2. Germline V gene data show CDR1 as MGHRA and CDR2 as YSYEKL. V lost 1 base, J lost 5 bases, and 12 bases stayed unmatched. This CDR3 is built from 17 residues. The CDR3 DNA follows: TGCGCCAGCAGCCAAGGCCTCGGACTAGCCCTTGGGGAGACCCAGTACTTC. Its translation: CASSQGLGLALGETQYF.

V is TRBV30 and J is TRBJ1-6, with D perhaps matching TRBD1 (5 bases). Germline CDR1 reads GTSNPN; CDR2 reads SVGIG (reference sequence). The CDR3 length is 13 residues. V shed 1 base and J shed 10 bases, with 11 bases lying between them. The CDR3 DNA is TGTGCCTGGAGTGAGGGGACTGGGTCACCCCTCCACTTT. The encoded protein is CAWSEGTGSPLHF.

This clone has a single count. The V gene is TRBV5-1, the J gene TRBJ1-1, with TRBD1 as a possible D gene (6 bases). The CDR3 is made up of 14 amino acids. CDR1 and CDR2 (germline): SGHRS, YFSETQ. Trimming took off 4 bases at V and 1 base at J, with 11 bases between the two ends. CDR3 nucleotides: TGCGCCAGCAGCCAATCGGGACAGAACACTGAAGCTTTCTTT. Protein product: CASSQSGQNTEAFF.

V usage is TRBV19 and J usage is TRBJ1-1; 7 bases agree with TRBD1. This CDR3 contains 13 residues. Germline loops: CDR1 LNHDA, CDR2 SQIVND (reference sequence). Germline trimming cut 2 bases from V and 7 bases from J; bases unmatched to any gene: 4. CDR3 region: CASSITQGREAFF. The CDR3 bases are TGTGCCAGTAGTATAACACAGGGGCGTGAAGCTTTCTTT.

The V gene is TRBV5-1, the J gene TRBJ1-2, with 9 bases that match TRBD1. This CDR3 is built from 17 residues. V dropped 4 bases and J dropped 2; count of bases not matched to a gene: 12. CDR1 SGHRS and CDR2 YFSETQ come from the germline V gene. The CDR3 nucleotides are TGCGCCAGCAGCGCGGCACAGGGGGCCCTTCTAAACTATGGCTACACCTTC. It is translated as CASSAAQGALLNYGYTF.

V and J are TRBV6-6 and TRBJ1-5; 8 bases map to TRBD1. CDR3 length: 15 amino acids. The junction had 7 bases not matched to a gene; V was cut back by 6 bases and J by 3 bases. The germline V gene encodes CDR1 MNHNY and CDR2 SVGAGI (reference sequence). CDR3 in amino acids: CASRTTGVDNQPQHF. The CDR3 region has the DNA TGTGCCAGCAGAACGACAGGGGTTGACAATCAGCCCCAGCATTTT.